One T cell receptor (beta chain) is described in this entry. In the original processing: Estimation of nucleated cell counts was performed using reference gene primer amplification. The data were produced by immunoSEQ multiplex PCR, yet TCRdb's version contains in-frame clones alone and is incomplete. For V, J and clone size, that table is used; D and trimming come from the DNA. The sample yields approximately 170,000 clones, under 85% seen once. This specimen belongs to a study of blood T cell repertoires in COVID-19. Study background: Whether acute or convalescent, the COVID-19 samples came from the United States, Italy and Spain. Sources were T cells, B-cell-depleted T cells, or PBMCs; the material itself was cDNA or gDNA.

V gave up 6 bases and J gave up 3 bases; unmatched junction bases: 4. This CDR3 is 13 amino acids long. Germline CDR1 MNHNY, CDR2 SVGAGI (reference sequence). The sample comprised peripheral blood. The V and J genes are TRBV6-6 and TRBJ1-1; 7 nucleotides align to TRBD1. This TCR was sampled from a man in his sixties who had recovered from COVID-19. CDR3 in amino acids: CASRHDRDTEAFF. The CDR3 DNA sequence: TGTGCCAGCAGACACGACAGGGACACTGAAGCTTTCTTT.